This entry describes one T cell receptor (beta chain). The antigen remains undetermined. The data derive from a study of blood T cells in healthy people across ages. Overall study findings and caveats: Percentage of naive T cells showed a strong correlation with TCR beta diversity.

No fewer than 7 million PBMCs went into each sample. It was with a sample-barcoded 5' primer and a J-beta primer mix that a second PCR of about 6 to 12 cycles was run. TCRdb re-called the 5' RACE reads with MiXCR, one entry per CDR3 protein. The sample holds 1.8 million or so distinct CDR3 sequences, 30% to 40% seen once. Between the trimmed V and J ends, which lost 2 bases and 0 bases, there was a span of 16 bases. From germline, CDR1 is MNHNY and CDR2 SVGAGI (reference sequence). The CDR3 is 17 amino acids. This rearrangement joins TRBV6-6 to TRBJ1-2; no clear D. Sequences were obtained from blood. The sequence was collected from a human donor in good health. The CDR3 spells CASSYGPGYPTNYGYTF. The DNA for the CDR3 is TGTGCCAGCAGTTACGGTCCGGGATATCCAACTAACTATGGCTACACCTTC.